This T cell receptor beta chain stems from a study of blood T cell repertoires in COVID-19. Assay used: immunoSEQ multiplex PCR; TCRdb lists only in-frame clones, some missing. The table records 130,000 to 150,000 clones, 79% of them present only once. The receptor was isolated from a woman aged 65 to 85 with COVID-19, enrolled during active disease. Source material: peripheral blood.

In DNA, the CDR3 is TGTGCCACCAGTGACACAGGGGATACTGAAGCTTTCTTT. Protein: CATSDTGDTEAFF. The rearrangement links TRBV24-1 to TRBJ1-1; 7 bases fit TRBD1. CDR3 length: 13 amino acids. After removal of 4 bases from V and 5 bases from J, the junction contained 3 bases not matched to a gene. Germline V gene data show CDR1 as KGHDR and CDR2 as SFDVKD.